The 32 T cell receptor beta chains given below trace back to one sample, sequenced in a study of blood T cell repertoires in COVID-19. Generated by immunoSEQ multiplex PCR, the TCRdb table keeps only in-frame clones and is missing some. The repertoire holds some 38,000 clones, with 80% as singletons. Sequencing input: peripheral blood. These receptors were obtained from a woman in her seventies with acute or convalescent COVID-19.

This clone was recorded once. The identical CDR3 is also encoded by other nucleotide sequences in the sample. The rearrangement joins TRBV5-1 to TRBJ2-5; D is ambiguous. Germline V gene data show CDR1 as SGHRS and CDR2 as YFSETQ. V was pared by 2 bases and J by 2 bases, with 7 bases between. This CDR3 spans 13 amino acids. The CDR3 nucleotides are TGCGCCAGCAGCTTAAACGGTCAAGAGACCCAGTACTTC. Protein product: CASSLNGQETQYF. The full variable domain, completed using reference TRBV5-1 and TRBJ2-5, is KAGVTQTPRYLIKTRGQQVTLSCSPISGHRSVSWYQQTPGQGLQFLFEYFSETQRNKGNFPGRFSGRQFSNSRSEMNVSTLELGDSALYLCASSLNGQETQYFGPGTRLLVL.

The rearrangement joins TRBV4-2 to TRBJ1-2; 7 bases align to TRBD1. The V gene's germline CDR1 is LGHNA and CDR2 YNFKEQ. Losses at the gene ends were 0 bases for V and 2 bases for J; bases not matched to a gene: 6. The CDR3 has 16 amino acids. The CDR3 loop reads CASSQEGGQTNYGYTF. The CDR3 DNA reads as TGTGCCAGCAGCCAAGAAGGGGGACAGACAAACTATGGCTACACCTTC.

As regards this clone: Other DNA sequences in the sample encode the same CDR3. The chain links TRBV18 to TRBJ1-1; perhaps TRBD1 as D (5 bases). Germline V gene lookup returns CDR1 KGHSH and CDR2 LQKENI. Trimming removed 5 bases from V and 1 base from J, with 8 bases in between. This CDR3 is 13 amino acids long. The CDR3 reads CASSSTGNTEAFF. The DNA of the CDR3 is TGTGCCAGCTCATCCACAGGGAACACTGAAGCTTTCTTT.

The gene calls are TRBV11-2 and TRBJ2-3; TRBD2 matches 10 bases. Losses at the gene ends were 5 bases for V and 4 bases for J; bases not matched to a gene: 18. The germline gives CDR1 SGHAT, CDR2 FQNNGV. This CDR3 has 19 amino acids. Here the CDR3 reads CASSLRASGGGVRADTQYF. CDR3 nucleotide sequence: TGTGCCAGCAGCCTACGGGCTAGCGGGGGTGGTGTAAGGGCAGATACGCAGTATTTT.

The sample holds a few counts of this clone. The rearrangement uses TRBV4-1 and TRBJ1-6, with 8 bases identical to TRBD1. The germline CDR1 and CDR2 sequences are MGHRA and YSYEKL. With 3 bases clipped from V and 7 bases from J, the junction kept 5 bases outside the gene matches. This CDR3 contains 15 residues. In nucleotides, the CDR3 is TGCGCCAGCAGCCACCCCGACAGGGGAAATTCACCCCTCCACTTT. Amino acid sequence: CASSHPDRGNSPLHF.

The V and J genes are TRBV6-2 or TRBV6-3 and TRBJ1-2, with 9 positions matching TRBD1. The CDR3 extends over 15 amino acids. Germline V CDR1 and CDR2: MNHEY, SVGEGT. The V gene end was trimmed by 5 bases and the J gene end by 4 bases; junction bases not matched to a gene: 8. The CDR3 bases are TGTGCCAGCAGTCAATGGGACAGGGCTATCTATGGCTACACCTTC. Translating it yields CASSQWDRAIYGYTF.

J is TRBJ1-1 and V is TRBV5-1, with a tentative D call TRBD1 (5 bases). The ends were cut back, 1 base at V and 4 bases at J, with 17 bases in the middle. CDR1 SGHRS and CDR2 YFSETQ come from the germline V gene. The CDR3 is 16 residues long. CDR3 region: CASSLRLGTGGTEAFF. Written as DNA, the CDR3 is TGCGCCAGCAGCTTGCGCTTGGGGACGGGGGGCACTGAAGCTTTCTTT.

This chain joins TRBV19 and TRBJ2-1; 9 bases fit TRBD2. The CDR3 is made up of 14 amino acids. Per the germline V gene, CDR1 is LNHDA and CDR2 is SQIVND (reference sequence). The junction had 5 bases not matched to a gene; V was cut back by 3 bases and J by 8 bases. DNA for the CDR3: TGTGCCAGTAGTATTGCGGGAGGGACCCATGAGCAGTTCTTC. Its protein is CASSIAGGTHEQFF.

This clone occurred a few times. The rearrangement uses TRBV28 and TRBJ2-7; 9 bases align to TRBD2. The CDR3 is 16 residues long. Germline CDR1 is MDHEN and CDR2 is SYDVKM. V lost 10 bases and J lost 4; bases outside the gene matches: 17. The DNA of the CDR3 is TGTGCCATCACTTCCGGGGGGGCTAGCGGGAAATACGAGCAGTACTTC. It translates to CAITSGGASGKYEQYF.

This clone was picked up one time. This chain connects TRBV5-4 to TRBJ2-1, with 13 bases that match TRBD2. The V and J ends lost 4 bases and 6 bases, in that order; junction bases with no gene match: 4. Germline CDR1 and CDR2: SGHNT and YYREEE (reference sequence). This CDR3 has 15 amino acids. The chain's CDR3 is CASSRLAGGSNEQFF. CDR3 DNA sequence: TGTGCCAGCAGCCGACTAGCGGGGGGATCCAATGAGCAGTTCTTC.

This chain uses TRBV28 with TRBJ2-1; a possible D gene is TRBD1 (5 bases). V was pared by 5 bases and J by 8 bases, with 16 bases between. The CDR3 is made up of 14 amino acids. Germline V gene sequence: CDR1 MDHEN, CDR2 SYDVKM. CDR3 sequence: CASSPSGLWDEQFF. The CDR3 region has the DNA TGTGCCAGCAGTCCATCAGGGCTTTGGGATGAGCAGTTCTTC. Together with reference TRBV28 and TRBJ2-1, the CDR3 gives the full variable domain: DVKVTQSSRYLVKRTGEKVFLECVQDMDHENMFWYRQDPGLGLRLIYFSYDVKMKEKGDIPEGYSVSREKKERFSLILESASTNQTSMYLCASSPSGLWDEQFFGPGTRLTVL.

The chain is built from TRBV28 and TRBJ1-4; tentatively, D is TRBD1 (6 bases). Trimming removed 4 bases from V and 8 bases from J, with 20 bases in between. There are 16 residues in the CDR3. Germline lookup yields CDR1 MDHEN and CDR2 SYDVKM. In nucleotides, the CDR3 is TGTGCCAGCAGTTCCCTAAGATCGGGGGGCAGAGAAAAACTGTTTTTT. Amino acid sequence: CASSSLRSGGREKLFF.

This sequence joins TRBV7-2 and TRBJ2-5; TRBD2 aligns across 10 bases. There are 16 residues in the CDR3. In germline, CDR1 is SGHTA, CDR2 FQGNSA. With 3 bases clipped from V and 4 bases from J, the junction kept 8 bases outside the gene matches. CDR3: CASSFLGIAGGETQYF. CDR3 nucleotide sequence: TGTGCCAGCAGCTTCTTAGGGATAGCGGGAGGAGAGACCCAGTACTTC. The variable domain in full, completed from reference TRBV7-2 and TRBJ2-5, reads GAGVSQSPSNKVTEKGKDVELRCDPISGHTALYWYRQSLGQGLEFLIYFQGNSAPDKSGLPSDRFSAERTGGSVSTLTIQRTQQEDSAVYLCASSFLGIAGGETQYFGPGTRLLVL.

Written as DNA, the CDR3 is TGTGCCAGTAGTAGGGGCGACTCCACAGATACGCAGTATTTT. It yields the protein CASSRGDSTDTQYF. The rearrangement joins TRBV19 to TRBJ2-3, with D perhaps matching TRBD1 (5 bases). The CDR3 has 14 residues. Germline V gene lookup returns CDR1 LNHDA and CDR2 SQIVND (reference sequence). Between the trimmed V and J ends, which lost 4 bases and 2 bases, there was a span of 10 bases.

The V call is TRBV5-1, the J call TRBJ2-1, with a weak D call TRBD2 (6 bases). V was clipped by 4 bases and J by 2 bases, with 16 bases between them. Germline V gene data show CDR1 as SGHRS and CDR2 as YFSETQ. The CDR3 totals 16 residues. CDR3 sequence: CASSTYRDWAYNEQFF. The CDR3 DNA follows: TGCGCCAGCAGCACATACCGGGACTGGGCCTACAATGAGCAGTTCTTC.

This sequence joins TRBV5-4 and TRBJ2-2; 8 bases are a match to TRBD1. There are 15 residues in the CDR3. CDR1 and CDR2 (germline): SGHNT, YYREEE (reference sequence). V gave up 3 bases and J gave up 4 bases; unmatched junction bases: 5. The CDR3 sequence is CASSWGDRPTGELFF. CDR3 in DNA: TGTGCCAGCAGCTGGGGGGACAGGCCCACCGGGGAGCTGTTTTTT.

The chain joins TRBV28 to TRBJ1-3; weak D call: TRBD1 (6 bases). Germline V gene lookup returns CDR1 MDHEN and CDR2 SYDVKM. Trimming left V 5 bases short and J 7 bases short, with 15 bases between. This CDR3 comprises 14 residues. CDR3 in amino acids: CASSVSTGRNTIYF. In nucleotides, the CDR3 is TGTGCCAGCAGTGTCAGTACAGGGCGGAACACCATATATTTT.

This chain connects TRBV7-2 to TRBJ2-7; TRBD2 aligns across 8 bases. The CDR3 consists of 14 residues. Per germline, CDR1 SGHTA and CDR2 FQGNSA. V lost 2 bases to trimming and J lost 4 bases; unmatched junction nucleotides: 4. The CDR3 loop is CASSLTSGQYEQYF. As DNA, the CDR3 is TGTGCCAGCAGCTTAACTAGCGGCCAATACGAGCAGTACTTC. Full variable domain (remainder filled in from reference TRBV7-2 and TRBJ2-7): GAGVSQSPSNKVTEKGKDVELRCDPISGHTALYWYRQSLGQGLEFLIYFQGNSAPDKSGLPSDRFSAERTGGSVSTLTIQRTQQEDSAVYLCASSLTSGQYEQYFGPGTRLTVT.

The chain carries TRBV28 and TRBJ2-7, with 7 positions matching TRBD1. This CDR3 has 13 amino acids. Trimming removed 5 bases from V and 1 base from J; junction bases left unmatched: 2. From germline, CDR1 is MDHEN and CDR2 SYDVKM. For the CDR3, the DNA is TGTGCCAGCAGTAGGGACAGTTCCTACGAGCAGTACTTC. Translation: CASSRDSSYEQYF. Complete variable domain (other parts from reference TRBV28 and TRBJ2-7): DVKVTQSSRYLVKRTGEKVFLECVQDMDHENMFWYRQDPGLGLRLIYFSYDVKMKEKGDIPEGYSVSREKKERFSLILESASTNQTSMYLCASSRDSSYEQYFGPGTRLTVT.

This rearrangement joins TRBV18 to TRBJ2-3, with D unclear. CDR3 length: 14 residues. V was pared by 1 base and J by 3 bases, with 8 bases between. CDR1 and CDR2 (germline): KGHSH, LQKENI. This chain's CDR3 is CASSPLDKTDTQYF. DNA for the CDR3: TGTGCCAGCTCACCACTCGACAAGACAGATACGCAGTATTTT.

The chain combines TRBV27 with TRBJ2-3; D not certain. V gave up 6 bases and J gave up 2 bases, with 6 bases separating them. The CDR3 covers 12 residues. CDR1 is MNHEY, CDR2 SMNVEV, per germline (reference sequence). CDR3 sequence (DNA): TGTGCCAGCAGGCACTCCACAGATACGCAGTATTTT. This gives the protein CASRHSTDTQYF.

The V gene is TRBV6-5, the J gene TRBJ2-7; 7 bases align to TRBD1. The CDR3 spans 12 residues. Looked up from germline, CDR1 is MNHEY and CDR2 is SVGAGI. J gave up 5 bases and V 5 bases, and 3 bases lay outside the gene matches. CDR3 sequence: CASSMTGNEQYF. The DNA for the CDR3 is TGTGCCAGCAGTATGACAGGGAACGAGCAGTACTTC.

The V call is TRBV2, the J call TRBJ2-7, with D unresolved. The germline CDR1 and CDR2 sequences are SNHLY and FYNNEI. Deletions cut 4 bases from V and 4 bases from J, with 5 bases between. The CDR3 sequence is 11 residues long. CDR3 loop: CASSVNYEQYF. The CDR3 nucleotides read TGTGCCAGCAGTGTCAATTACGAGCAGTACTTC.

This rearrangement joins TRBV3-1 (or the pseudogene TRBV3-2) to TRBJ2-5; TRBD1 agrees at 11 bases. The CDR3 runs to 16 residues. Trimming cost V 5 bases and J 1 base; bases outside gene matches: 6. CDR1 and CDR2 (germline): LGHDT, YNNKEL (reference sequence). DNA of the CDR3: TGTGCCAGCAGCATCGGGACAGGGGGGATCCAAGAGACCCAGTACTTC. It is translated as CASSIGTGGIQETQYF.

This chain uses TRBV6-5 with TRBJ2-7; TRBD1 aligns across 9 bases. The ends lost 6 bases at V and 4 bases at J; junction bases unmatched: 4. The CDR3 is 13 amino acids. The V gene's germline CDR1 is MNHEY and CDR2 SVGAGI. CDR3 sequence reads: CASRRDRAYEQYF. The CDR3 DNA is TGTGCCAGCAGGCGGGACAGGGCATACGAGCAGTACTTC.

The chain combines TRBV2 with TRBJ2-3, with 8 bases matching TRBD2. The CDR3 has 14 residues. The V gene's germline CDR1 is SNHLY and CDR2 FYNNEI. Trimming cost V 11 bases and J 3 bases; bases outside gene matches: 10. CDR3 sequence: CAGGALAGTDTQYF. CDR3 nucleotides: TGTGCCGGAGGCGCTTTAGCGGGAACAGATACGCAGTATTTT.

This chain links TRBV19 with TRBJ2-7; no reliable D call. Trimming cost V 3 bases and J 1 base, with 7 bases left between them. The CDR3 extends over 13 amino acids. Per the germline V gene, CDR1 is LNHDA and CDR2 is SQIVND (reference sequence). CDR3 sequence reads: CASSIIMSYEQYF. For the CDR3, the DNA is TGTGCCAGTAGTATTATAATGTCCTACGAGCAGTACTTC.

V and J are TRBV7-6 and TRBJ2-5, with 7 bases fitting TRBD2. The CDR3 length is 17 residues. Per the germline V gene, CDR1 is SGHVS and CDR2 is FNYEAQ. Trimming cost V 4 bases and J 4 bases; bases outside gene matches: 15. In DNA, the CDR3 is TGTGCCAGCAGCTCGGTTTTAGCGGGCCCTGCCTTAGAGACCCAGTACTTC. It encodes CASSSVLAGPALETQYF.

CDR3: CASSPRSGRVFF. Written as DNA, the CDR3 is TGTGCCAGCAGTCCCCGGTCCGGGAGGGTGTTTTTT. V usage is TRBV12-3 or TRBV12-4 and J usage is TRBJ1-4, with no clear D. The length of the CDR3 is 12 residues. Trimming removed 5 bases from V and 15 bases from J, with 16 bases in between.

J is TRBJ2-7 and V is TRBV11-2; 8 bases match TRBD1. Germline V gene sequence: CDR1 SGHAT, CDR2 FQNNGV. V was pared by 3 bases and J by 3 bases, with 7 bases of the junction left unmatched. The CDR3 consists of 15 residues. The CDR3 sequence: CASSFPGQGGYEQYF. The DNA for the CDR3 is TGTGCCAGCAGCTTCCCTGGACAGGGAGGCTACGAGCAGTACTTC. The variable domain in full, completed from reference TRBV11-2 and TRBJ2-7, reads EAGVAQSPRYKIIEKRQSVAFWCNPISGHATLYWYQQILGQGPKLLIQFQNNGVVDDSQLPKDRFSAERLKGVDSTLKIQPAKLEDSAVYLCASSFPGQGGYEQYFGPGTRLTVT.

The chain recombines TRBV18 with TRBJ1-5; TRBD1 matches at 9 bases. CDR3 length: 14 amino acids. CDR1 is KGHSH, CDR2 LQKENI, per germline. The trim removed 4 bases at V and 7 bases at J, leaving 5 bases unmatched. The CDR3 loop is CASSRDREEQPQHF. The CDR3 DNA reads TGTGCCAGCTCACGGGACAGGGAAGAACAGCCCCAGCATTTT.

This chain connects TRBV4-1 to TRBJ1-3, with a tentative D call TRBD1 (5 bases). The CDR3 is 18 residues long. Germline CDR1 reads MGHRA; CDR2 reads YSYEKL. Trimming removed 0 bases at V and 2 bases at J, with 17 bases between. The CDR3 reads CASSQEFDRFGPGNTIYF. Here the CDR3 DNA reads TGCGCCAGCAGCCAAGAGTTCGACAGATTTGGACCTGGAAACACCATATATTTT.